This record covers a single TCR beta chain. As yet, its antigen is unknown. This specimen comes from a study of PD-L1 blockade in urothelial cancer. Background on the study: The study started patients on atezolizumab at some point between 2014 and 2016, giving 1,200 mg intravenously every 3 weeks. Among blood samples, the median T cell count was some 150,000.

Time point specified: peripheral blood 6 weeks after treatment start. Per-patient samples, pretreatment and on-treatment, numbered 1 to 8. Findings of the study overall: When pretreatment blood TCR clonality was below the median, it predicted better survival.

There are 15 residues in the CDR3. With 5 bases clipped from V and 7 bases from J, the junction kept 7 bases outside the gene matches. Germline CDR1 MDHEN, CDR2 SYDVKM. TCRdb keeps only in-frame clones here, not all; method: immunoSEQ multiplex PCR. The sample has 40,000 to 55,000 clones; 88% are singletons. The sequenced sample was PBMCs, obtained around atezolizumab (anti-PD-L1) treatment. The chain joins TRBV28 to TRBJ2-1; 11 positions agree with TRBD2. The TCR sequence derives from a man in his sixties with urothelial cancer. The CDR3 region has the DNA TGTGCCAGCAGTCCTCCTAGCGGGGGGATAAATGAGCAGTTCTTC. Translating it yields CASSPPSGGINEQFF.